These 25 T cell receptor beta chains share one sample of origin, sequenced in a study of cytomegalovirus exposure and HLA in healthy donors. PCR amplification relied on 60 Vbeta primers (plus 13 Jbeta primers). Measured with immunoSEQ multiplex PCR; TCRdb has only the in-frame clones, and not every one. Among some 120,000 clones listed, 80% were seen once. Sequencing was carried out using PBMCs. These receptors came from a man aged 25-45 years in good health and CMV-seronegative.

This chain uses TRBV10-3 with TRBJ2-3, with 12 positions matching TRBD2. With 3 bases clipped from V and 0 bases from J, the junction kept 7 bases outside the gene matches. The length of the CDR3 is 18 residues. Germline V gives CDR1 ENHRY, CDR2 SYGVKD. The CDR3 reads CAISEGLAGKSSTDTQYF. The CDR3 bases are TGTGCCATCAGTGAAGGACTAGCGGGAAAATCTAGCACAGATACGCAGTATTTT.

The rearrangement links TRBV2 to TRBJ2-6, with 7 bases that match TRBD1. Germline CDR1 SNHLY, CDR2 FYNNEI. There are 15 residues in the CDR3. V lost 6 bases and J lost 4; bases outside the gene matches: 6. CDR3 nucleotides: TGTGCCAGCAGGGCTGAAGGGGGCGGGGCCAACGTCCTGACTTTC. Its protein is CASRAEGGGANVLTF.

The rearrangement joins TRBV2 to TRBJ1-6, with TRBD1 matching 7 bases. V lost 6 bases and J lost 7; bases outside the gene matches: 9. This CDR3 has 15 amino acids. Germline lookup yields CDR1 SNHLY and CDR2 FYNNEI. CDR3 DNA: TGTGCCAGCAGAGATGGACGAGGGGGCAATTCACCCCTCCACTTT. Protein sequence: CASRDGRGGNSPLHF.

The rearrangement joins TRBV7-7 to TRBJ2-5, with TRBD2 as a possible D gene (5 bases). Trimming pared 1 base from V and 2 bases from J, leaving 8 bases between. This CDR3 has 14 amino acids. Germline V gives CDR1 SSHAT, CDR2 FNYEAQ (reference sequence). CDR3 amino acids: CASSLGLTQETQYF. The CDR3 region has the DNA TGTGCCAGCAGCTTAGGACTAACTCAAGAGACCCAGTACTTC.

Concerning this clone itself: One junction end disagrees with the germline gene, perhaps due to a read error. This chain joins TRBV29-1 and TRBJ1-2; D might be TRBD1 (5 bases). CDR1 and CDR2 from the germline V gene are SQVTM and ANQGSEA. The CDR3 runs 14 residues. This CDR3 reads CSVSTTGGTGGYPF. The CDR3 DNA reads as TGCAGCGTGTCCACGACCGGGGGGACTGGTGGCTACCCCTTC.

The sample holds a few counts of this clone. The rearrangement uses TRBV4-3 and TRBJ1-1; TRBD1 aligns across 7 bases. V lost 6 bases and J lost 1; bases outside the gene matches: 5. The CDR3 spans 14 residues. The germline gives CDR1 LGHNA, CDR2 YSLEER. CDR3 bases: TGCGCCAGCAGAAGGGACAGTTCGAACACTGAAGCTTTCTTT. It specifies CASRRDSSNTEAFF.

V and J are TRBV5-6 and TRBJ2-5, with a tentative D call TRBD2 (7 bases). The DNA end lines up better with TRBJ2-7; the J call may be wrong. Germline CDR1 reads SGHDT; CDR2 reads YYEEEE. CDR3 length equals 15 residues. DNA of the CDR3: TGTGCCAGCGCCGGTAGGGGGGGAATCTCCTACGAGCAGTACTTC. This gives the protein CASAGRGGISYEQYF.

The chain carries TRBV7-2 and TRBJ2-7; D gene unclear. CDR1 and CDR2 (germline): SGHTA, FQGNSA. Trimming removed 0 bases from V and 0 bases from J, with 9 bases in between. The CDR3 consists of 15 residues. The CDR3 is CASSLAPTASYEQYF. The CDR3 coding sequence is TGTGCCAGCAGCTTAGCTCCTACAGCCTCCTACGAGCAGTACTTC. The full variable domain, completed using reference TRBV7-2 and TRBJ2-7, is GAGVSQSPSNKVTEKGKDVELRCDPISGHTALYWYRQSLGQGLEFLIYFQGNSAPDKSGLPSDRFSAERTGGSVSTLTIQRTQQEDSAVYLCASSLAPTASYEQYFGPGTRLTVT.

The V and J genes are TRBV30 and TRBJ2-5; 7 positions agree with TRBD2. With 3 bases clipped from V and 4 bases from J, the junction kept 5 bases outside the gene matches. Germline CDR1 GTSNPN, CDR2 SVGIG (reference sequence). This CDR3 has 13 residues. The CDR3 DNA is TGTGCCTGGAGGGGAGCGGGAATAGAGACCCAGTACTTC. It encodes CAWRGAGIETQYF.

This chain joins TRBV5-1 and TRBJ2-1; D may be TRBD2 (6 bases). The germline V gene encodes CDR1 SGHRS and CDR2 YFSETQ. V gave up 7 bases and J gave up 8 bases, with 22 bases separating them. This CDR3 is built from 15 residues. The CDR3 DNA sequence: TGCGCCAGCTCTGTGTTCGATTCGGGGGATCATGAGCAGTTCTTC. Protein sequence: CASSVFDSGDHEQFF.

CDR3 in DNA: TGTGCCAGCAGCGTGGGGCTCTCCGCGGGGCAAGAGACCCAGTACTTC. Its protein is CASSVGLSAGQETQYF. The chain joins TRBV5-8 to TRBJ2-5, with a weak D call TRBD2 (6 bases). Germline V gives CDR1 SGHTS, CDR2 YDEGEE. V lost 4 bases, J lost 2 bases, and 18 bases lay in between. CDR3 length: 16 amino acids.

The chain carries TRBV7-2 and TRBJ2-1; no clear D. This CDR3 has 15 amino acids. Trimming left V 5 bases short and J 3 bases short, with 14 bases between. The germline CDR1 and CDR2 sequences are SGHTA and FQGNSA. The CDR3 here is CASSPSTSNYNEQFF. The DNA of the CDR3 is TGTGCCAGCAGCCCTTCGACTTCAAACTACAATGAGCAGTTCTTC.

The CDR3 sequence is CASSTGQGKYGYTF. CDR3 nucleotide sequence: TGTGCCAGCAGCACCGGACAGGGGAAATATGGCTACACCTTC. The chain couples TRBV5-4 to TRBJ1-2, with 9 positions matching TRBD1. The CDR3 runs to 14 residues. Germline CDR1 and CDR2: SGHNT and YYREEE (reference sequence). The J segment lost 5 bases and the V segment lost 4 bases, leaving 6 bases of the junction unmatched.

The rearrangement uses TRBV5-6 and TRBJ2-1, with 13 bases matching TRBD2. The CDR3 loop spans 15 amino acids. The germline V gene has CDR1 SGHDT and CDR2 YYEEEE. V trimming: 5 bases; J trimming: 8 bases; junction bases outside the gene matches: 7. CDR3 nucleotides: TGTGCCAGCAGTCCAACTAGCGGGAGGGCCTATGAGCAGTTCTTC. It is translated as CASSPTSGRAYEQFF. Using reference TRBV5-6 and TRBJ2-1 for the parts outside the CDR3, the full variable domain is DAGVTQSPTHLIKTRGQQVTLRCSPKSGHDTVSWYQQALGQGPQFIFQYYEEEERQRGNFPDRFSGHQFPNYSSELNVNALLLGDSALYLCASSPTSGRAYEQFFGPGTRLTVL.

This clone was found once. CDR3 sequence (DNA): TGTGCCAGCAGCTTTTCGTACCAAGAGACCCAGTACTTC. It yields the protein CASSFSYQETQYF. The chain carries TRBV7-2 and TRBJ2-5; D ambiguous. V dropped 3 bases and J dropped 0 bases, with 5 bases sitting between them. In germline, CDR1 is SGHTA, CDR2 FQGNSA. This CDR3 spans 13 amino acids.

This chain connects TRBV30 to TRBJ1-1, with D possibly matching TRBD1 (5 bases). Germline assignment: CDR1 GTSNPN and CDR2 SVGIG (reference sequence). V was pared by 4 bases and J by 6 bases, with 12 bases between. This CDR3 is built from 12 residues. The CDR3: CAWTAAGAEAFF. The CDR3 DNA sequence: TGTGCCTGGACGGCAGCGGGGGCTGAAGCTTTCTTT.

The chain uses TRBV27 and TRBJ2-7, with D possibly matching TRBD2 (5 bases). Germline V lookup: CDR1 MNHEY, CDR2 SMNVEV (reference sequence). The CDR3 is 15 residues long. V gave up 2 bases and J gave up 2 bases, with 13 bases separating them. Written as DNA, the CDR3 is TGTGCCAGCAGTTTACAGAGTCTAGCCCCCTACGAGCAGTACTTC. Protein product: CASSLQSLAPYEQYF.

The gene calls are TRBV5-6 and TRBJ2-2; D gene unclear. The length of the CDR3 is 14 residues. The germline V gene encodes CDR1 SGHDT and CDR2 YYEEEE. Trimming cost V 1 base and J 4 bases, with 8 bases left between them. The CDR3 spells CASSLSYGTGELFF. DNA for the CDR3: TGTGCCAGCAGCTTGTCGTACGGCACCGGGGAGCTGTTTTTT.

In DNA, the CDR3 is TGTGCCAGCAGCCCCAGGGTGTCATACGAGCAGTACTTC. This translates into CASSPRVSYEQYF. The chain links TRBV9 to TRBJ2-7; D possibly corresponds to TRBD1 (5 bases). Germline CDR1 SGDLS, CDR2 YYNGEE. V lost 4 bases, J lost 4 bases, and 12 bases lay in between. This CDR3 is built from 13 residues. Combining the CDR3 with reference TRBV9 and TRBJ2-7 gives the whole variable domain DSGVTQTPKHLITATGQRVTLRCSPRSGDLSVYWYQQSLDQGLQFLIQYYNGEERAKGNILERFSAQQFPDLHSELNLSSLELGDSALYFCASSPRVSYEQYFGPGTRLTVT.

There are a few counts of this clone. V is TRBV10-3 and J is TRBJ1-6; possibly TRBD1 for D (5 bases). V gave up 4 bases and J gave up 0 bases, with 16 bases separating them. This CDR3 has 18 amino acids. Germline CDR1 reads ENHRY; CDR2 reads SYGVKD. The CDR3 sequence: CAISGPDSAGSYNSPLHF. The CDR3 DNA reads as TGTGCCATCAGTGGCCCCGACAGCGCCGGCTCCTATAATTCACCCCTCCACTTT.

The chain joins TRBV19 to TRBJ1-1; D is undetermined. CDR1 and CDR2 (germline): LNHDA, SQIVND (reference sequence). Trimming removed 2 bases from V and 7 bases from J, with 23 bases in between. The CDR3 sequence is 17 residues long. This CDR3 reads CASSINPGGVKTNEAFF. CDR3 DNA: TGTGCCAGTAGTATAAATCCCGGTGGAGTGAAAACCAATGAAGCTTTCTTT.

The V call is TRBV6-6, the J call TRBJ1-1; D might be TRBD1 (6 bases). CDR3 length equals 14 residues. CDR1 and CDR2 (germline): MNHNY, SVGAGI (reference sequence). V gave up 6 bases and J gave up 6 bases, with 17 bases separating them. The CDR3: CASSHGTSRPEAFF. The DNA of the CDR3 is TGTGCCAGCAGCCACGGGACATCGAGGCCTGAAGCTTTCTTT.

This clone was observed once. Written as DNA, the CDR3 is TGCGCCAGCAGCCTGGGACTAGCGGAGCTCAATGAGCAGTTCTTC. Protein sequence: CASSLGLAELNEQFF. The chain couples TRBV5-1 to TRBJ2-1, with TRBD2 matching 11 bases. This CDR3 has 15 amino acids. In germline, CDR1 is SGHRS, CDR2 YFSETQ. J lost 6 bases, V lost 4 bases, and 6 bases had no gene match.

The chain recombines TRBV7-2 with TRBJ2-5, with TRBD2 matching 13 bases. The junction had 1 base not matched to a gene; V was cut back by 4 bases and J by 2 bases. Germline V gene sequence: CDR1 SGHTA, CDR2 FQGNSA. The CDR3 sequence is 15 residues long. In DNA form, the CDR3 reads TGTGCCAGCAGCTCGGGACTAGCGGGGCAAGAGACCCAGTACTTC. Its protein is CASSSGLAGQETQYF.

The chain recombines TRBV6-5 with TRBJ2-3; TRBD2 matches 9 bases. Germline lookup yields CDR1 MNHEY and CDR2 SVGAGI. This CDR3 is 14 amino acids long. The trim removed 11 bases at V and 4 bases at J, leaving 10 bases unmatched. CDR3 sequence (DNA): TGTGCCTCACAGCGGGAGGAAGTTTCAGATACGCAGTATTTT. Translated, it gives CASQREEVSDTQYF.